This TCR beta chain emerged from a study of Tregs in tolerant kidney transplant recipients. The trim removed 3 bases at V and 4 bases at J, leaving 1 base unmatched. The CDR3 is made up of 14 amino acids. Looked up from germline, CDR1 is LNHNV and CDR2 is YYDKDF (reference sequence). Measured with immunoSEQ multiplex PCR; TCRdb has only the in-frame clones, and not every one. This sample has about 69,000 clones, with 85% to 90% found just once. This clone was seen once. Material: CD4+ T cells from blood, obtained before the transplant. The gene calls are TRBV15 and TRBJ1-5, with 9 bases fitting TRBD1. This clonotype was sampled from a human donor who received a combined kidney and bone marrow transplant. CDR3 loop: CATSSDRGNQPQHF. The CDR3 nucleotides read TGTGCCACCAGCAGTGACAGGGGGAATCAGCCCCAGCATTTT.